The 31 T cell receptor beta chains below were found in one sample sequenced in a study of blood T cell repertoires in COVID-19. This table comes from immunoSEQ multiplex PCR, and its TCRdb copy is limited to in-frame clones, with some not included. The sample consists of roughly 340,000 clones, approximately 90% of them appearing once. Sequencing was done on a sample of peripheral blood. These receptors all stem from a woman in her late teens or twenties who had recovered from COVID-19.

This chain joins TRBV7-2 and TRBJ1-2, with D tentatively TRBD1 (5 bases). The CDR3 sequence is 14 residues long. The V end was cut by 0 bases, the J end by 13 bases, with 18 bases between. Germline assignment: CDR1 SGHTA and CDR2 FQGNSA. The CDR3 coding sequence is TGTGCCAGCAGCTTAGCGTCCAGGCCGATGGGGCTCACCTTC. Translated: CASSLASRPMGLTF.

This chain joins TRBV19 and TRBJ1-5, with D unresolved. The CDR3 has 15 residues. Germline V gives CDR1 LNHDA, CDR2 SQIVND (reference sequence). Trimming left V 5 bases short and J 9 bases short, with 20 bases between. CDR3 coding DNA: TGTGCCAGTAGTTCCTCGCGGGGAAACTACGGGCCCCAGCATTTT. This sequence encodes CASSSSRGNYGPQHF. Filled out from reference TRBV19 and TRBJ1-5, the complete variable domain reads DGGITQSPKYLFRKEGQNVTLSCEQNLNHDAMYWYRQDPGQGLRLIYYSQIVNDFQKGDIAEGYSVSREKKESFPLTVTSAQKNPTAFYLCASSSSRGNYGPQHFGDGTRLSIL.

The V gene is TRBV11-3, the J gene TRBJ1-2; 7 bases line up with TRBD1. The CDR3 runs 19 residues. V was pared by 2 bases and J by 1 base, with 16 bases of the junction left unmatched. Germline lookup yields CDR1 SGHNT and CDR2 YENEEA. In nucleotides, the CDR3 is TGTGCCAGCAGCTTAAAACTTTCGGGACAGACAACCATTAACTATGGCTACACCTTC. The encoded protein is CASSLKLSGQTTINYGYTF.

The chain joins TRBV30 to TRBJ1-1; TRBD1 agrees at 7 bases. The CDR3 consists of 11 residues. J lost 10 bases, V lost 0 bases, and 2 bases had no gene match. The germline V gene encodes CDR1 GTSNPN and CDR2 SVGIG (reference sequence). CDR3 sequence reads: CAWSVRTGAFF. The CDR3 DNA reads as TGTGCCTGGAGTGTGCGGACAGGAGCTTTCTTT.

The chain is built from TRBV2 and TRBJ2-1; 7 bases agree with TRBD2. The CDR3 is 15 amino acids. V lost 6 bases to trimming and J lost 6 bases; unmatched junction nucleotides: 11. Germline V gene sequence: CDR1 SNHLY, CDR2 FYNNEI. CDR3 loop: CASSIGLAAINEQFF. CDR3 in DNA: TGTGCCAGCAGCATAGGGCTAGCGGCTATCAATGAGCAGTTCTTC.

V gene TRBV21-1 combines with J gene TRBJ2-3; TRBD1 is the table's D call and was not checked against the DNA. TRBV21-1 is noted as a pseudogene. CDR3 length equals 16 residues. CDR3 coding DNA: TGTGCCAGCAGCCCGCAGGGGATTCGGACCACAGATACGCAGTATTTT. It codes for CASSPQGIRTTDTQYF.

In DNA, the CDR3 is TGTGCCAGCAGCCCCCCCGACAGGGGGAACACTGAAGCTTTCTTT. It translates to CASSPPDRGNTEAFF. This rearrangement joins TRBV13 to TRBJ1-1; 8 nucleotides agree with TRBD1. Trimming cost V 5 bases and J 1 base; bases outside gene matches: 6. The germline gives CDR1 PRHDT, CDR2 FYEKMQ (reference sequence). The CDR3 runs to 15 residues. Supplemented by reference TRBV13 and TRBJ1-1, the full variable domain reads AAGVIQSPRHLIKEKRETATLKCYPIPRHDTVYWYQQGPGQDPQFLISFYEKMQSDKGSIPDRFSAQQFSDYHSELNMSSLELGDSALYFCASSPPDRGNTEAFFGQGTRLTVV.

The V call is TRBV7-8, the J call TRBJ1-1, with TRBD1 as a possible D gene (6 bases). The CDR3 contains 15 residues. The germline CDR1 and CDR2 sequences are SGHVS and FQNEAQ. The V gene lost 1 base and the J gene lost 5 bases, with 14 bases spanning the gap. The CDR3: CASSLEFRGGTEAFF. CDR3 DNA sequence: TGTGCCAGCAGCTTAGAGTTTAGGGGGGGGACTGAAGCTTTCTTT. Together with reference TRBV7-8 and TRBJ1-1, the CDR3 gives the full variable domain: GAGVSQSPRYKVAKRGQDVALRCDPISGHVSLFWYQQALGQGPEFLTYFQNEAQLDKSGLPSDRFFAERPEGSVSTLKIQRTQQEDSAVYLCASSLEFRGGTEAFFGQGTRLTVV.

V and J are TRBV11-3 and TRBJ2-2, with 7 bases lining up with TRBD1. The CDR3 has 18 amino acids. V lost 4 bases, J lost 4 bases, and 15 bases stayed unmatched. Germline V gene sequence: CDR1 SGHNT, CDR2 YENEEA. The CDR3 DNA sequence: TGTGCCAGCAGCTCAAGATCAACCGGGACAGATCCCACCGGGGAGCTGTTTTTT. Residues: CASSSRSTGTDPTGELFF.

The count of this clone is one. V is TRBV5-6 and J is TRBJ1-2, with 12 bases lining up with TRBD1. The CDR3 is made up of 16 amino acids. The J segment lost 4 bases and the V segment lost 4 bases, leaving 8 bases of the junction unmatched. Germline lookup yields CDR1 SGHDT and CDR2 YYEEEE. The CDR3 DNA reads as TGTGCCAGCAGCCCGCGGGGGGACAGGGGGCCCTATGGCTACACCTTC. It codes for CASSPRGDRGPYGYTF.

The rearrangement links TRBV20-1 to TRBJ2-1; a weak D match, TRBD2 (6 bases). V lost 3 bases, J lost 8 bases, and 11 bases lay in between. The CDR3 is made up of 12 amino acids. Germline loops: CDR1 DFQATT, CDR2 SNEGSKA (reference sequence). DNA for the CDR3: TGCAGTGCTAGTGGAGCTAGCGATGAGCAGTTCTTC. This translates into CSASGASDEQFF.

The J gene is TRBJ2-6, the V gene TRBV24-1; 9 bases are a match to TRBD1. The V and J ends lost 6 bases and 2 bases, in that order; junction bases with no gene match: 7. The CDR3 spans 17 residues. Germline assignment: CDR1 KGHDR and CDR2 SFDVKD. CDR3 DNA: TGTGCCACCAGTCACTGGGACAGGGCAACTGGGGCCAACGTCCTGACTTTC. It encodes CATSHWDRATGANVLTF.

The gene calls are TRBV12-3 or TRBV12-4 and TRBJ1-5, with no clear D. The CDR3 sequence is 13 residues long. Trimming removed 5 bases at V and 5 bases at J, with 10 bases between. CDR3 bases: TGTGCCAGCAGTGCAGAGGGTTATCAGCCCCAGCATTTT. This codes for CASSAEGYQPQHF.

The V and J genes are TRBV19 and TRBJ2-3, with TRBD2 identical over 9 bases. In germline, CDR1 is LNHDA, CDR2 SQIVND (reference sequence). The CDR3 is 16 residues long. J gave up 4 bases and V 0 bases, and 5 bases lay outside the gene matches. The CDR3 nucleotides read TGTGCCAGTAGTATAGAAAAGCGGGAGGTTCCAGATACGCAGTATTTT. Residues: CASSIEKREVPDTQYF.

The chain joins TRBV5-6 to TRBJ1-1; D possibly corresponds to TRBD1 (6 bases). Trimming pared 5 bases from V and 5 bases from J, leaving 10 bases between. The germline gives CDR1 SGHDT, CDR2 YYEEEE. There are 12 residues in the CDR3. In DNA form, the CDR3 reads TGTGCCAGCAGTTTTCAGGGGACTGAAGCTTTCTTT. It is translated as CASSFQGTEAFF.

In this sample, this clone turned up a few times. The V and J genes are TRBV9 and TRBJ2-2; 10 bases agree with TRBD2. This CDR3 spans 17 amino acids. CDR1 is SGDLS, CDR2 YYNGEE, per germline. V lost 0 bases to trimming and J lost 1 base; unmatched junction nucleotides: 3. CDR3 amino acids: CASSVGRTSGNTGELFF. The CDR3 DNA reads TGTGCCAGCAGCGTAGGTCGGACTAGCGGGAACACCGGGGAGCTGTTTTTT. Full variable domain (missing parts from reference TRBV9 and TRBJ2-2): DSGVTQTPKHLITATGQRVTLRCSPRSGDLSVYWYQQSLDQGLQFLIQYYNGEERAKGNILERFSAQQFPDLHSELNLSSLELGDSALYFCASSVGRTSGNTGELFFGEGSRLTVL.

V usage is TRBV24-1 and J usage is TRBJ2-3; 8 bases line up with TRBD2. Germline CDR1 reads KGHDR; CDR2 reads SFDVKD. The CDR3 spans 15 residues. Germline trimming cut 3 bases from V and 3 bases from J; bases unmatched to any gene: 4. The CDR3 region is CATSDMTSATDTQYF. CDR3 DNA: TGTGCCACCAGTGATATGACTAGCGCAACAGATACGCAGTATTTT.

The chain carries TRBV10-1 and TRBJ2-3, with 11 positions matching TRBD2. CDR3 length: 16 amino acids. Germline V gene sequence: CDR1 WNHNN, CDR2 SYGVQD (reference sequence). V was clipped by 4 bases and J by 1 base; unmatched bases: 4. Written as DNA, the CDR3 is TGCGCCAGCAGTGCACTAGCGGGAGTCCGCACAGATACGCAGTATTTT. This translates into CASSALAGVRTDTQYF.

The V call is TRBV4-1, the J call TRBJ2-3; 11 bases agree with TRBD2. After removal of 4 bases from V and 2 bases from J, the junction contained 5 bases not matched to a gene. Looked up from germline, CDR1 is MGHRA and CDR2 is YSYEKL. The length of the CDR3 is 16 residues. DNA for the CDR3: TGCGCCAGCAGCCCCGGGACTAGCGGATACACAGATACGCAGTATTTT. It specifies CASSPGTSGYTDTQYF.

The chain combines TRBV6-1 with TRBJ2-3; 9 bases line up with TRBD2. V trimming: 2 bases; J trimming: 2 bases; junction bases outside the gene matches: 5. Germline CDR1 MNHNS, CDR2 SASEGT. The CDR3 has 16 residues. The CDR3: CASSEQPSGDTDTQYF. DNA for the CDR3: TGTGCCAGCAGTGAACAGCCTAGCGGGGACACAGATACGCAGTATTTT.

This rearrangement joins TRBV7-8 to TRBJ2-5; TRBD2 agrees at 7 bases. Germline CDR1 SGHVS, CDR2 FQNEAQ. This CDR3 comprises 16 residues. V shed 5 bases and J 4 bases; nucleotides not matched to a gene: 13. The DNA for the CDR3 is TGTGCCAGCAGCCCGTACCTTAGGGGAGGGGCAGAGACCCAGTACTTC. Protein sequence: CASSPYLRGGAETQYF.

This chain joins TRBV7-9 and TRBJ2-3, with D perhaps TRBD1 (5 bases). V gave up 1 base and J gave up 5 bases, with 13 bases separating them. Germline V CDR1 and CDR2: SEHNR, FQNEAQ (reference sequence). The length of the CDR3 is 15 residues. The chain's CDR3 is CASSLVGASGDTQYF. The DNA for the CDR3 is TGTGCCAGCAGCTTAGTAGGGGCCTCCGGAGATACGCAGTATTTT.

The CDR3 DNA follows: TGTGCCAGCAGCTTGCGTCCGGGCACTGAAGCTTTCTTT. This sequence encodes CASSLRPGTEAFF. The chain combines TRBV5-6 with TRBJ1-1; D uncertain. Germline CDR1 and CDR2: SGHDT and YYEEEE. V was clipped by 1 base and J by 4 bases, with 8 bases between them. CDR3 length: 13 amino acids.

The chain uses TRBV27 and TRBJ2-1; 10 nucleotides agree with TRBD2. Germline CDR1 is MNHEY and CDR2 is SMNVEV (reference sequence). Trimming at V came to 4 bases and at J to 3 bases, leaving 3 bases not matched to a gene. This CDR3 region has 15 residues. CDR3 sequence reads: CASSWTSGFYNEQFF. The CDR3 DNA reads TGTGCCAGCAGTTGGACTAGCGGTTTCTACAATGAGCAGTTCTTC.

This rearrangement joins TRBV5-1 to TRBJ1-1, with 7 positions matching TRBD1. V lost 4 bases and J lost 3; bases outside the gene matches: 3. Germline assignment: CDR1 SGHRS and CDR2 YFSETQ. This CDR3 is 13 amino acids long. The CDR3 loop reads CASSTGQDTEAFF. In nucleotides, the CDR3 is TGCGCCAGCAGCACCGGACAGGACACTGAAGCTTTCTTT.

The chain is built from TRBV27 and TRBJ1-4, with D tentatively TRBD1 (5 bases). V lost 2 bases and J 7 bases, leaving 11 bases between the germline ends. Per the germline V gene, CDR1 is MNHEY and CDR2 is SMNVEV (reference sequence). The CDR3 length is 14 residues. The CDR3 loop is CASSLGRRAEKLFF. The DNA of the CDR3 is TGTGCCAGCAGTTTAGGGCGCAGGGCTGAAAAACTGTTTTTT.

The chain uses TRBV2 and TRBJ1-1, with 7 bases that match TRBD1. The CDR3 has 13 amino acids. The trim removed 6 bases at V and 5 bases at J, leaving 6 bases unmatched. From germline, CDR1 is SNHLY and CDR2 FYNNEI. The CDR3 is CASSKTGETEAFF. CDR3 bases: TGTGCCAGCAGCAAAACAGGGGAAACTGAAGCTTTCTTT.

The V and J genes are TRBV21-1 and TRBJ2-7; TRBD1 is taken as the D call from the table, unchecked against the DNA. TRBV21-1 is deemed a pseudogene. This CDR3 contains 15 residues. The CDR3: CASSKDGSTGYEQYV. In nucleotides, the CDR3 is TGTGCCAGCAGCAAAGACGGGTCGACAGGCTACGAGCAGTACGTC.

The rearrangement uses TRBV3-1 (or the pseudogene TRBV3-2) and TRBJ1-3, with unresolved D. Trimming took off 4 bases at V and 0 bases at J, with 13 bases between the two ends. The germline V gene encodes CDR1 LGHDT and CDR2 YNNKEL (reference sequence). The CDR3 covers 16 residues. The CDR3 nucleotides are TGTGCCAGCAGCCGTCCCGGCGGCATCTCTGGAAACACCATATATTTT. Translating gives CASSRPGGISGNTIYF.

V usage is TRBV6-4 and J usage is TRBJ1-1, with D possibly being TRBD1 (5 bases). V gave up 5 bases and J gave up 2 bases, with 9 bases separating them. This CDR3 has 13 amino acids. Germline V CDR1 and CDR2: MRHNA, SNTAGT. In DNA form, the CDR3 reads TGTGCCAGCAGTCTCAGGGTCAACACTGAAGCTTTCTTT. Translated: CASSLRVNTEAFF.

V gene TRBV30 combines with J gene TRBJ1-2; possible D gene TRBD1, 5 bases. The CDR3 is made up of 12 amino acids. Germline CDR1 and CDR2: GTSNPN and SVGIG (reference sequence). Trimming removed 4 bases from V and 9 bases from J, with 15 bases in between. Here the CDR3 reads CAWIGGNGSYTF. The CDR3 nucleotides are TGTGCCTGGATTGGGGGGAATGGGAGCTACACCTTC.